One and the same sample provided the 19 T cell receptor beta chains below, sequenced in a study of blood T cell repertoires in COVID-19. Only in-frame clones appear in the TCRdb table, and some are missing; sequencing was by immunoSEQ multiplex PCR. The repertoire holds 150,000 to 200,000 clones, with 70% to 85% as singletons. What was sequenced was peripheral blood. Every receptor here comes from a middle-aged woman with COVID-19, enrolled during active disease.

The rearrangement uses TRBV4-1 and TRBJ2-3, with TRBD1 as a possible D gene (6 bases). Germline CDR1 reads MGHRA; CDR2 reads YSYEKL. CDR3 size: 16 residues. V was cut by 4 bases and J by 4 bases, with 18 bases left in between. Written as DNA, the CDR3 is TGCGCCAGCAGCCCAACGACAGGACGGAGTGCAGATACGCAGTATTTT. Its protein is CASSPTTGRSADTQYF.

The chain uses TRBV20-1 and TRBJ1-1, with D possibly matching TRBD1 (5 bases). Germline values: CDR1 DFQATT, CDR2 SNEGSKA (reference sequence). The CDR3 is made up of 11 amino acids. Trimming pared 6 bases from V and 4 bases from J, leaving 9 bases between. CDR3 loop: CSALRGTEAFF. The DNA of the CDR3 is TGCAGTGCCCTAAGGGGCACTGAAGCTTTCTTT.

CDR3 loop: CASRRQGARGYTF. The CDR3 DNA sequence: TGTGCCAGCAGACGACAGGGGGCGCGGGGCTACACCTTC. The rearrangement uses TRBV28 and TRBJ1-2; TRBD1 aligns across 10 bases. The CDR3 runs 13 residues. CDR1 is MDHEN and CDR2 is SYDVKM in the germline V gene. V lost 6 bases to trimming and J lost 8 bases; unmatched junction nucleotides: 6.

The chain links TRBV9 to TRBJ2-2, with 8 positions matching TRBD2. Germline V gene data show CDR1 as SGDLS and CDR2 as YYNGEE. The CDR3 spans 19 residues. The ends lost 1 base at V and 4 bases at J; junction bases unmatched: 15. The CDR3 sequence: CASSVRTGRAVGGTGELFF. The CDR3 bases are TGTGCCAGCAGCGTACGTACCGGGAGGGCCGTAGGTGGCACCGGGGAGCTGTTTTTT.

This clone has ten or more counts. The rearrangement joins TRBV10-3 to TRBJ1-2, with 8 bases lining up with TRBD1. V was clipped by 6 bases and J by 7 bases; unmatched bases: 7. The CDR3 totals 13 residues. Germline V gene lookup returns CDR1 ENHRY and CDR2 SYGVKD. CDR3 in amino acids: CAIRAGTGSGYTF. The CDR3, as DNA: TGTGCCATCAGGGCCGGGACAGGAAGTGGCTACACCTTC.

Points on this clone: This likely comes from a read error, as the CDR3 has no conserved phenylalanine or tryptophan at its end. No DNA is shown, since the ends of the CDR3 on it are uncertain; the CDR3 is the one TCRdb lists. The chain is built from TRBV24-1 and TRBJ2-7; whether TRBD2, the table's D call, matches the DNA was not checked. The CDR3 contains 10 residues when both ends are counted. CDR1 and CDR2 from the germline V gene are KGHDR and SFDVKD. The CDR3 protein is CATFPFMGGL.

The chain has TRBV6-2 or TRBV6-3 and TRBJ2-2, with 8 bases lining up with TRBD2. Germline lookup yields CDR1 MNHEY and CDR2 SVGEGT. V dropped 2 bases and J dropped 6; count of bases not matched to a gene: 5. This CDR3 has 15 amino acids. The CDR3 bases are TGTGCCAGCAGTTACCTAAGCGGGAGCGCCGGGGAGCTGTTTTTT. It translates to CASSYLSGSAGELFF.

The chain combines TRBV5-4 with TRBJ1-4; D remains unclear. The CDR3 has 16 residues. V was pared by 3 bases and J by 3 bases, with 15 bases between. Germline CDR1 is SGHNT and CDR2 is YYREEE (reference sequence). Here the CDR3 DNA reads TGTGCCAGCAGCTCGAATCTCGGGTCTGCTAATGAAAAACTGTTTTTT. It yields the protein CASSSNLGSANEKLFF.

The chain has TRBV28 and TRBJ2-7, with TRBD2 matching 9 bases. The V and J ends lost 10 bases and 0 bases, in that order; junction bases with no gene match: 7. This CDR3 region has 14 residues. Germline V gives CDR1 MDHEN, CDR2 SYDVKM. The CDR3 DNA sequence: TGTGCCACCTCTCGCGGGAGGGCCTCCTACGAGCAGTACTTC. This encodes CATSRGRASYEQYF.

The CDR3 here is CSVLIRTSGNGDTQYF. CDR3 nucleotides: TGCAGCGTCCTCATCCGGACTAGCGGGAATGGTGATACGCAGTATTTT. V gene TRBV29-1 combines with J gene TRBJ2-3; 12 bases agree with TRBD2. V lost 6 bases to trimming and J lost 6 bases; unmatched junction nucleotides: 13. CDR1 is SQVTM and CDR2 is ANQGSEA in the germline V gene. The CDR3 is made up of 16 amino acids.

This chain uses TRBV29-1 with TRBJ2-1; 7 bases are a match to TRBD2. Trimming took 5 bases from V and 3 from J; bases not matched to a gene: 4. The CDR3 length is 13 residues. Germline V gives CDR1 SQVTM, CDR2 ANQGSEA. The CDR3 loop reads CSVNGRIYNEQFF. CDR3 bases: TGCAGCGTTAACGGGAGGATCTACAATGAGCAGTTCTTC.

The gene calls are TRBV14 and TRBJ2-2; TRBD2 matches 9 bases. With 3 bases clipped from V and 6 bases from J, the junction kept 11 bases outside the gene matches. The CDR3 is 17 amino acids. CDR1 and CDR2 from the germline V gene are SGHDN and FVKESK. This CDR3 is CASSQTTSGLFPGELFF. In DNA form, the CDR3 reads TGTGCCAGCAGCCAGACCACTAGCGGGTTATTCCCCGGGGAGCTGTTTTTT.

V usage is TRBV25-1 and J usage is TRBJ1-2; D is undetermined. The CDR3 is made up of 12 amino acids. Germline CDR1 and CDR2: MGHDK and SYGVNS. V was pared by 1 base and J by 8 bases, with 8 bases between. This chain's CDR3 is CASSESFRGYTF. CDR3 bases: TGTGCCAGCAGTGAATCGTTCCGGGGCTACACCTTC.

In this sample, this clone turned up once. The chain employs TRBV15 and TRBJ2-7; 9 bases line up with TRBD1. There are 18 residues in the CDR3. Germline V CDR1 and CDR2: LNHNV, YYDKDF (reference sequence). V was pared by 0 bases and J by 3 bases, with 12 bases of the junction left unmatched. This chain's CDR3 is CATSREVKGQGSFYEQYF. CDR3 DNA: TGTGCCACCAGCAGAGAGGTGAAGGGACAGGGAAGTTTCTACGAGCAGTACTTC.

The CDR3 DNA is TGTGCCAGCAGTAAACAGGGGGCGAGAGCTGGAAACACCATATATTTT. Translation gives CASSKQGARAGNTIYF. The chain recombines TRBV28 with TRBJ1-3; 9 nucleotides align to TRBD1. Germline CDR1 MDHEN, CDR2 SYDVKM. This CDR3 spans 16 amino acids. The V and J ends lost 5 bases and 2 bases, in that order; junction bases with no gene match: 7.

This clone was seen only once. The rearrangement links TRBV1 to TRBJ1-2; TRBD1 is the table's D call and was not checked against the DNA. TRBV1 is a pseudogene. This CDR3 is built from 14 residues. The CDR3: CTSSQAKDSYGYTF. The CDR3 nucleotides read TGCACCAGCAGCCAGGCTAAGGACAGCTATGGCTACACCTTC.

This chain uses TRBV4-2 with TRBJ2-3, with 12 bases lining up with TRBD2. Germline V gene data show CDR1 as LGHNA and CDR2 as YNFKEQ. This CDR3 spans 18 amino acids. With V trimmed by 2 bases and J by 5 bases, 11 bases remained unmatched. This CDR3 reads CASSQSPLAGGGGDTQYF. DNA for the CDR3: TGTGCCAGCAGCCAAAGCCCTCTAGCGGGAGGGGGCGGAGATACGCAGTATTTT.

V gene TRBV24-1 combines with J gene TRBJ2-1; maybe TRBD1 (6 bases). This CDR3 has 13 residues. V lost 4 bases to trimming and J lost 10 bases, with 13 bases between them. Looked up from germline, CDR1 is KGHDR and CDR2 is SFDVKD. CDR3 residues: CATSDPRTDEQFF. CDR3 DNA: TGTGCCACCAGTGACCCCAGGACAGACGAGCAGTTCTTC.

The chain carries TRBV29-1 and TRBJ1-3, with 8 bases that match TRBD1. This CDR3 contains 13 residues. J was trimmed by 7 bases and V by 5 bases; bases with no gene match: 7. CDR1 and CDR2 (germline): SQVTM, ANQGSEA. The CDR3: CSVLDRERNTIYF. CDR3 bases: TGCAGCGTTCTGGACAGGGAGAGGAACACCATATATTTT.